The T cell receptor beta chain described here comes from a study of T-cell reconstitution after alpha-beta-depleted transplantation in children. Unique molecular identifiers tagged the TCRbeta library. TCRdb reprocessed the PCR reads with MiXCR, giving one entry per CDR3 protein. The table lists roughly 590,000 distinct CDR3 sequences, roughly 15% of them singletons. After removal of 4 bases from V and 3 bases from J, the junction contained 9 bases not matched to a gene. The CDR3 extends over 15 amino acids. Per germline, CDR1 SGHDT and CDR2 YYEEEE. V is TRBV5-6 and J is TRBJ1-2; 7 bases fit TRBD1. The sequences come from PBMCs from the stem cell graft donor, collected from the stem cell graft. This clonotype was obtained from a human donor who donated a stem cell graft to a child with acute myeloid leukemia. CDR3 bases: TGTGCCAGCAGCCGTAAAGGGGGCGCCCACTATGGCTACACCTTC. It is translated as CASSRKGGAHYGYTF.